This TCR beta chain was sequenced during a study of metastatic and nonmetastatic thyroid tumors. Study details: Repertoire data that came from the blood and tumor or nodule tissue of malignant and benign thyroid patients were compared. Study-wide findings and caveats: A significant increase in TCR beta diversity was reportedly seen in malignant thyroid tumors relative to benign nodules, in blood and tumor.

Among the patients, none had received any treatment before thyroid surgery. Per the original methods: Clinicopathological groups supplied CDR3 differences that were used to build a distant-metastasis classifier for papillary thyroid cancer. Through MiXCR, TCRdb re-clonotyped the PCR reads. Clone size and V and J calls follow TCRdb, not the original study. Of approximately 13,000 clones in the sample, approximately 24% were seen once. Worth noting for this clone: The antigen remains undetermined.

The CDR3 spans 13 residues. Germline V gene lookup returns CDR1 DFQATT and CDR2 SNEGSKA (reference sequence). Trimming removed 5 bases from V and 4 bases from J, with 9 bases in between. The sequence was obtained from a male donor with papillary thyroid cancer or a benign thyroid nodule (not recorded which). Some clones in this sample may be carry-over from other donors' samples. Sequencing was carried out using blood. This chain joins TRBV20-1 and TRBJ2-6, with D uncertain. The chain's CDR3 is CSAPHTGANVLTF. As DNA, the CDR3 is TGCAGTGCTCCCCATACAGGGGCCAACGTCCTGACTTTC.